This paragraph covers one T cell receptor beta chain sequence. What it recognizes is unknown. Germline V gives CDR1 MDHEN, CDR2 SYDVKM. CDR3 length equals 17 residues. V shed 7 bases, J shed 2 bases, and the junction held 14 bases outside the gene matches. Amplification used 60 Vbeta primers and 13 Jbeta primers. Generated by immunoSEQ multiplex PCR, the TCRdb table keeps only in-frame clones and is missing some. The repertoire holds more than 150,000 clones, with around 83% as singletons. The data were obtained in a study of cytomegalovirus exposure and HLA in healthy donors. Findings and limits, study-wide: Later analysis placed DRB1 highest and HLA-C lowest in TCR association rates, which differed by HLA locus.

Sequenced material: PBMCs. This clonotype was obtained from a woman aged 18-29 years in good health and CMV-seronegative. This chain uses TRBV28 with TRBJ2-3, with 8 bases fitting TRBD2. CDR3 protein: CASKKGGLAGYTDTQYF. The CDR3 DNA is TGTGCCAGCAAGAAAGGAGGTTTAGCGGGGTACACAGATACGCAGTATTTT.